The next 32 T cell receptor beta chains were all read from a single sample in a study of healthy donors' naive CD4 and CD8 T cells. Each TCR library used 400 to 600 ng of total RNA and a linear amplification protocol. One entry per CDR3 protein, called by TCRdb with MiXCR from the reads. The table includes approximately 180,000 distinct CDR3 sequences, about 74% detected once. Sequenced material: naive CD4+ and CD8+ T cells sorted from blood, pooled from several donors. These receptors came from a pool of human donors in good health; the sample pools cells from several healthy donors.

The V and J genes are TRBV6-5 and TRBJ2-7; TRBD1 agrees at 7 bases. The V gene end was trimmed by 5 bases and the J gene end by 6 bases; junction bases not matched to a gene: 10. The CDR3 is 14 amino acids. Germline V gene sequence: CDR1 MNHEY, CDR2 SVGAGI. CDR3: CASSLTSAGGEQYF. CDR3 DNA: TGTGCCAGCAGTCTTACGTCGGCAGGGGGCGAGCAGTACTTC.

J is TRBJ2-5 and V is TRBV29-1, with 12 bases aligning to TRBD2. Germline lookup yields CDR1 SQVTM and CDR2 ANQGSEA. This CDR3 is 17 amino acids long. J lost 6 bases, V lost 6 bases, and 17 bases had no gene match. CDR3 bases: TGCAGCGTATCGGGGGAGACTAGCGGGAGAAATGGGAAGACCCAGTACTTC. Translating gives CSVSGETSGRNGKTQYF. The complete variable domain, with remaining parts taken from reference TRBV29-1 and TRBJ2-5, reads SAVISQKPSRDICQRGTSLTIQCQVDSQVTMMFWYRQQPGQSLTLIATANQGSEATYESGFVIDKFPISRPNLTFSTLTVSNMSPEDSSIYLCSVSGETSGRNGKTQYFGPGTRLLVL.

The chain couples TRBV6-5 to TRBJ1-1, with unresolved D. In germline, CDR1 is MNHEY, CDR2 SVGAGI. The CDR3 is made up of 15 amino acids. Trimming shortened V by 0 bases and J by 4 bases, and 12 bases separated the two germline ends. CDR3 in amino acids: CASSYSRLLGTEAFF. The CDR3 DNA sequence: TGTGCCAGCAGTTACTCAAGGTTGTTAGGCACTGAAGCTTTCTTT.

V usage is TRBV20-1 and J usage is TRBJ1-6, with TRBD1 matching over 7 bases. The CDR3 is 14 residues long. V shed 6 bases, J shed 8 bases, and the junction held 10 bases outside the gene matches. CDR1 and CDR2 (germline): DFQATT, SNEGSKA (reference sequence). In DNA form, the CDR3 reads TGCAGTGCAGAAGACAGGGATTCTTATTCACCCCTCCACTTT. Protein sequence: CSAEDRDSYSPLHF.

This chain joins TRBV29-1 and TRBJ2-1; D is unclear. With 2 bases removed from V and 3 bases from J, the gap between germline ends came to 5 bases. This CDR3 comprises 12 residues. Germline CDR1 SQVTM, CDR2 ANQGSEA. The CDR3 DNA sequence: TGCAGCGTTGAAATCAGCTACAATGAGCAGTTCTTC. Its protein product is CSVEISYNEQFF.

The chain employs TRBV11-2 and TRBJ2-7; weak D call: TRBD2 (5 bases). The V end was cut by 4 bases, the J end by 1 base, with 11 bases between. The CDR3 covers 14 residues. Germline assignment: CDR1 SGHAT and CDR2 FQNNGV. CDR3 DNA sequence: TGTGCCAGCAGCTGGGGAGTAGGGTCCTACGAGCAGTACTTC. It specifies CASSWGVGSYEQYF.

This chain joins TRBV29-1 and TRBJ1-3; D not resolved. Trimming pared 7 bases from V and 4 bases from J, leaving 11 bases between. Germline assignment: CDR1 SQVTM and CDR2 ANQGSEA. This CDR3 contains 12 residues. Here the CDR3 reads CSGRGLGNTIYF. In DNA form, the CDR3 reads TGCAGCGGCCGGGGATTGGGAAACACCATATATTTT.

The rearrangement links TRBV27 to TRBJ2-7, with 8 bases lining up with TRBD1. Per germline, CDR1 MNHEY and CDR2 SMNVEV (reference sequence). The CDR3 totals 13 residues. The V and J ends lost 8 bases and 3 bases, in that order; junction bases with no gene match: 6. The CDR3 DNA follows: TGTGCCAGCGGGCCTGACAGGGGCTACGAGCAGTACTTC. It translates to CASGPDRGYEQYF.

The gene calls are TRBV6-1 and TRBJ2-3; TRBD2 matches 12 bases. The CDR3 contains 20 residues. Looked up from germline, CDR1 is MNHNS and CDR2 is SASEGT. Trimming at V came to 3 bases and at J to 0 bases, leaving 13 bases not matched to a gene. CDR3 loop: CASSDRSFSTSGGSTDTQYF. The CDR3 coding sequence is TGTGCCAGCAGTGACCGATCATTCAGCACTAGCGGGGGGAGCACAGATACGCAGTATTTT.

This clonotype has just a few counts. The chain uses TRBV29-1 and TRBJ2-7; D is possibly TRBD1 (6 bases). From germline, CDR1 is SQVTM and CDR2 ANQGSEA. The germline V and J ends were trimmed by 0 bases and 3 bases, with 15 bases remaining between them. The CDR3 has 15 amino acids. CDR3 loop: CSVEDRTGPYYEQYF. The CDR3 DNA reads as TGCAGCGTTGAAGATAGAACAGGGCCATACTACGAGCAGTACTTC.

The V and J genes are TRBV29-1 and TRBJ2-5; the D gene could be TRBD1 or TRBD2 (5 bases each). The CDR3 loop spans 11 amino acids. V was shortened by 5 bases and J by 5 bases, with 9 bases between the two germline ends. Germline values: CDR1 SQVTM, CDR2 ANQGSEA. CDR3 in DNA: TGCAGCGTTTGGGACGGCGAGACCCAGTACTTC. Its protein product is CSVWDGETQYF.

The table lists this clonotype with a count of one. The gene calls are TRBV7-2 and TRBJ2-7, with 8 nucleotides matching TRBD1. The J segment lost 4 bases and the V segment lost 1 base, leaving 6 bases of the junction unmatched. The germline V gene encodes CDR1 SGHTA and CDR2 FQGNSA. This CDR3 is 15 amino acids long. The CDR3 reads CASSLDGTGKYEQYF. DNA of the CDR3: TGTGCCAGCAGCTTAGATGGGACAGGCAAGTACGAGCAGTACTTC. Based on the CDR3 plus reference TRBV7-2 and TRBJ2-7, the full variable domain is GAGVSQSPSNKVTEKGKDVELRCDPISGHTALYWYRQSLGQGLEFLIYFQGNSAPDKSGLPSDRFSAERTGGSVSTLTIQRTQQEDSAVYLCASSLDGTGKYEQYFGPGTRLTVT.

The chain carries TRBV29-1 and TRBJ2-3; D gene unclear. The ends were cut back, 5 bases at V and 1 base at J, with 10 bases in the middle. This CDR3 has 13 residues. Looked up from germline, CDR1 is SQVTM and CDR2 is ANQGSEA. The CDR3 nucleotides read TGCAGCGTTCTGAGGACCCGCACAGATACGCAGTATTTT. Encoded protein: CSVLRTRTDTQYF.

This clonotype was seen only once. This chain uses TRBV27 with TRBJ2-1, with D possibly matching TRBD1 (5 bases). Trimming left V 7 bases short and J 8 bases short, with 15 bases between. The germline CDR1 and CDR2 sequences are MNHEY and SMNVEV (reference sequence). The CDR3 extends over 13 amino acids. DNA of the CDR3: TGTGCCAGCAATTTCTCCAGGGTGGATGAGCAGTTCTTC. Protein sequence: CASNFSRVDEQFF.

The chain has TRBV5-4 and TRBJ2-1, with D hard to call. CDR3 length: 13 residues. CDR1 SGHNT and CDR2 YYREEE come from the germline V gene (reference sequence). With 4 bases removed from V and 9 bases from J, the gap between germline ends came to 14 bases. This CDR3 reads CASSLGPGSEQFF. DNA for the CDR3: TGTGCCAGCAGCCTAGGGCCGGGCAGTGAGCAGTTCTTC.

This clonotype was detected a few times. V gene TRBV27 combines with J gene TRBJ2-7; a weak D match, TRBD1 (5 bases). Germline-derived CDR1 and CDR2 are MNHEY and SMNVEV (reference sequence). The V and J ends lost 5 bases and 4 bases respectively, with 12 bases between them. The CDR3 has 13 amino acids. DNA for the CDR3: TGTGCCAGCAGTCTCAGGGTGGGTTACGAGCAGTACTTC. This gives the protein CASSLRVGYEQYF.

This clonotype appeared a few times. The rearrangement joins TRBV29-1 to TRBJ2-2; the D gene is possibly TRBD1 (6 bases). The V end was cut by 4 bases, the J end by 6 bases, with 15 bases between. The CDR3 extends over 14 amino acids. The germline gives CDR1 SQVTM, CDR2 ANQGSEA. CDR3 in DNA: TGCAGCGTTGCTGATGGGGGCGTGCCCGGGGAGCTGTTTTTT. It specifies CSVADGGVPGELFF.

V and J are TRBV19 and TRBJ2-7; 9 bases map to TRBD2. This CDR3 spans 17 amino acids. The germline V gene encodes CDR1 LNHDA and CDR2 SQIVND (reference sequence). The junction had 11 bases not matched to a gene; V was cut back by 4 bases and J by 1 base. CDR3 sequence reads: CASSKGQTGLASYEQYF. The CDR3 DNA reads TGTGCCAGTAGTAAAGGACAGACCGGACTAGCGTCCTACGAGCAGTACTTC.

This chain uses TRBV7-2 with TRBJ1-4; tentatively, D is TRBD1 (5 bases). V was pared by 2 bases and J by 7 bases, with 5 bases between. The CDR3 runs 12 residues. Per the germline V gene, CDR1 is SGHTA and CDR2 is FQGNSA. Here the CDR3 reads CASSLQGEKLFF. The CDR3 nucleotides read TGTGCCAGCAGCTTACAGGGTGAAAAACTGTTTTTT.

The chain employs TRBV5-5 and TRBJ1-1; D is possibly TRBD1 (5 bases). Germline CDR1 reads SGHKS; CDR2 reads YYEKEE (reference sequence). Trimming removed 4 bases from V and 1 base from J, with 11 bases in between. The CDR3 consists of 14 residues. CDR3 region: CASSPAGPNTEAFF. CDR3 nucleotide sequence: TGTGCCAGCAGCCCCGCGGGACCGAACACTGAAGCTTTCTTT.

This clonotype has just a few counts. The chain recombines TRBV27 with TRBJ2-3; D not resolved. The CDR3 covers 14 residues. V lost 6 bases and J 0 bases, leaving 10 bases between the germline ends. Germline V CDR1 and CDR2: MNHEY, SMNVEV (reference sequence). In nucleotides, the CDR3 is TGTGCCAGCAGCCTTCTATCTAGCACAGATACGCAGTATTTT. Translation: CASSLLSSTDTQYF.

This rearrangement joins TRBV25-1 to TRBJ2-3; D is unclear. Trimming took 1 base from V and 6 from J, leaving 11 bases between them. Germline-derived CDR1 and CDR2 are MGHDK and SYGVNS. This CDR3 contains 14 residues. This CDR3 reads CASSEWKGPDTQYF. In DNA form, the CDR3 reads TGTGCCAGCAGTGAATGGAAGGGTCCCGATACGCAGTATTTT.

J is TRBJ2-1 and V is TRBV18; D possibly corresponds to TRBD2 (5 bases). Germline V gene lookup returns CDR1 KGHSH and CDR2 LQKENI. This CDR3 has 13 amino acids. Deletions cut 3 bases from V and 5 bases from J, with 8 bases between. CDR3 residues: CASSPQLDNEQFF. Here the CDR3 DNA reads TGTGCCAGCTCACCTCAACTAGACAATGAGCAGTTCTTC. The whole variable domain, filled in from reference TRBV18 and TRBJ2-1, reads NAGVMQNPRHLVRRRGQEARLRCSPMKGHSHVYWYRQLPEEGLKFMVYLQKENIIDESGMPKERFSAEFPKEGPSILRIQQVVRGDSAAYFCASSPQLDNEQFFGPGTRLTVL.

V gene TRBV6-5 combines with J gene TRBJ2-7; 12 bases are shared with TRBD2. The CDR3 sequence is 15 residues long. V lost 2 bases, J lost 9 bases, and 8 bases stayed unmatched. Germline loops: CDR1 MNHEY, CDR2 SVGAGI. CDR3 nucleotides: TGTGCCAGCAGTTACCGATCTAGCGGGAGGGCCATGCAGTACTTC. Translating it yields CASSYRSSGRAMQYF.

The chain has TRBV19 and TRBJ2-7; D unclear. The CDR3 extends over 15 amino acids. Germline V gives CDR1 LNHDA, CDR2 SQIVND (reference sequence). The ends were cut back, 3 bases at V and 5 bases at J, with 17 bases in the middle. CDR3 sequence (DNA): TGTGCCAGTAGTATGCGTCTCCGTGGTACCAACGAGCAGTACTTC. It yields the protein CASSMRLRGTNEQYF.

The J gene is TRBJ2-3, the V gene TRBV29-1, with a possible D match to TRBD1 (5 bases). This CDR3 region has 13 residues. Germline CDR1 reads SQVTM; CDR2 reads ANQGSEA. V lost 7 bases and J lost 1, with 12 bases in between. CDR3 amino acids: CSGQGLRTDTQYF. The CDR3 DNA is TGCAGCGGTCAGGGTCTCCGCACAGATACGCAGTATTTT.

This chain uses TRBV7-2 with TRBJ2-3; 12 bases line up with TRBD2. V lost 5 bases and J lost 0; bases outside the gene matches: 9. CDR1 is SGHTA and CDR2 is FQGNSA in the germline V gene. The CDR3 has 18 residues. This chain's CDR3 is CASSTPLAGGHSTDTQYF. The CDR3 nucleotides are TGTGCCAGCAGCACCCCACTAGCGGGAGGCCACAGCACAGATACGCAGTATTTT.

The chain couples TRBV2 to TRBJ1-1; D is unresolved. CDR1 and CDR2 (germline): SNHLY, FYNNEI. The CDR3 extends over 17 amino acids. V lost 8 bases, J lost 8 bases, and 30 bases lay in between. CDR3 sequence: CASPISGDPSGEAEAFF. As DNA, the CDR3 is TGTGCCAGCCCGATCTCCGGGGATCCTAGCGGGGAAGCGGAAGCTTTCTTT.

Remarks on this clonotype: A junction boundary mismatches the germline segment, possibly from a read error. This sequence joins TRBV6-6 and TRBJ1-5; D uncertain. Germline-derived CDR1 and CDR2 are MNHNY and SVGAGI (reference sequence). CDR3 length: 17 residues. CDR3 nucleotides: TGTGCCAGTAGTTACTCGAGCAGTCAGGCGGGCAATCAGCCCCAGCATTTT. Protein: CASSYSSSQAGNQPQHF.

The chain combines TRBV29-1 with TRBJ2-1; D unresolved. The CDR3 runs 14 residues. Germline V gene data show CDR1 as SQVTM and CDR2 as ANQGSEA. The V gene lost 4 bases and the J gene lost 0 bases, with 10 bases spanning the gap. This CDR3 reads CSVGLLSSYNEQFF. The CDR3 DNA is TGCAGCGTTGGACTCTTGAGCTCCTACAATGAGCAGTTCTTC.

V usage is TRBV11-2 and J usage is TRBJ2-7; D is uncertain. Germline CDR1 is SGHAT and CDR2 is FQNNGV. This CDR3 comprises 13 residues. V was shortened by 5 bases and J by 3 bases, with 11 bases between the two germline ends. The CDR3 DNA reads as TGTGCCAGCAGCATAGTCAACGACTACGAGCAGTACTTC. Translation gives CASSIVNDYEQYF.

This chain joins TRBV19 and TRBJ2-6; 9 bases are a match to TRBD1. CDR3 length: 19 amino acids. V lost 6 bases, J lost 0 bases, and 12 bases stayed unmatched. Germline CDR1 LNHDA, CDR2 SQIVND (reference sequence). The CDR3 reads CASRSGTGLGRSGANVLTF. Here the CDR3 DNA reads TGTGCCAGTAGGTCCGGGACAGGGCTTGGCCGCTCTGGGGCCAACGTCCTGACTTTC.